This T cell receptor beta chain was captured in a study of blood T cell repertoires in COVID-19. This clone was found once. This CDR3 region has 15 residues. V shed 0 bases and J shed 6 bases, with 15 bases lying between them. Germline V lookup: CDR1 SGDLS, CDR2 YYNGEE. Original methodology: It was from reference gene primer amplification that nucleated cell counts were estimated. Produced via immunoSEQ multiplex PCR; TCRdb's table is partial and in-frame only. Clone size and the V and J calls come from that table; the DNA yielded D and trimming. This table holds about 200,000 clones, roughly 85% found once.

The chain has TRBV9 and TRBJ2-5; maybe TRBD2 (7 bases). This clonotype was obtained from a man in his 60s with acute or convalescent COVID-19. Input material: peripheral blood. DNA of the CDR3: TGTGCCAGCAGCGTAGAAGTCGGCGGGGGCAAGACCCAGTACTTC. Its translation: CASSVEVGGGKTQYF.